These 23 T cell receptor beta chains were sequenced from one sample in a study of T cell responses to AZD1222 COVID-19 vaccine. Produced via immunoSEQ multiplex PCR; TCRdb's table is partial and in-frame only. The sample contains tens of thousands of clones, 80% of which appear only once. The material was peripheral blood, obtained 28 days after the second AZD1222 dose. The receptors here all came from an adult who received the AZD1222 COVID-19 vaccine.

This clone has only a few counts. In DNA form, the CDR3 reads TGTGCCAGCAGTCAGCACAGGGAAGTGAACACTGAAGCTTTCTTT. It yields the protein CASSQHREVNTEAFF. The chain combines TRBV27 with TRBJ1-1; a possible D gene is TRBD1 (6 bases). The germline V gene encodes CDR1 MNHEY and CDR2 SMNVEV (reference sequence). This CDR3 has 15 residues. Between the trimmed V and J ends, which lost 5 bases and 0 bases, there was a span of 13 bases.

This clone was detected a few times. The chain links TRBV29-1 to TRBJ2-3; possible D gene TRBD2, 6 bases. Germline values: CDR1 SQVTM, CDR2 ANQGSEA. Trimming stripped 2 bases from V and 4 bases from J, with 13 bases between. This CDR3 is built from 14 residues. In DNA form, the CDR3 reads TGCAGCGTTGAAAGGGCGGGGCACCCAGATACGCAGTATTTT. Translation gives CSVERAGHPDTQYF.

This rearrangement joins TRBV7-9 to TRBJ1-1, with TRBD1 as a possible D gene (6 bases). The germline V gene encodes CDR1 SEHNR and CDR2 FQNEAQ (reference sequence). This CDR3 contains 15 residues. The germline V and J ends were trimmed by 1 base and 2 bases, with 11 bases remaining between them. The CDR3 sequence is CASSLGGAQNTEAFF. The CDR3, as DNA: TGTGCCAGCAGCTTAGGGGGGGCGCAAAACACTGAAGCTTTCTTT.

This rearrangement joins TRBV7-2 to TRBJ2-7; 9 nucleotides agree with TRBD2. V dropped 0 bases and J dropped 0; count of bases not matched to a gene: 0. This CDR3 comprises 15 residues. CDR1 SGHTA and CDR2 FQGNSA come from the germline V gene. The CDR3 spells CASSLARGGSYEQYF. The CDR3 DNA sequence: TGTGCCAGCAGCTTAGCGCGGGGGGGCTCCTACGAGCAGTACTTC.

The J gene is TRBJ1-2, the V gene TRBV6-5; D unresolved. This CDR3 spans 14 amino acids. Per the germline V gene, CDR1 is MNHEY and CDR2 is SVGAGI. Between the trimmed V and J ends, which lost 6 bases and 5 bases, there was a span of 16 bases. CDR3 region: CASRSASEGYGYTF. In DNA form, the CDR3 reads TGTGCCAGCAGGTCAGCTTCAGAGGGATATGGCTACACCTTC.

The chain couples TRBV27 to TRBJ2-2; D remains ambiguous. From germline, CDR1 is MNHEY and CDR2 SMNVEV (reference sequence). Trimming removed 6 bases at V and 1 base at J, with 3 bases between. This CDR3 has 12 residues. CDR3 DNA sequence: TGTGCCAGCAGCAGGAACACCGGGGAGCTGTTTTTT. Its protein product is CASSRNTGELFF.

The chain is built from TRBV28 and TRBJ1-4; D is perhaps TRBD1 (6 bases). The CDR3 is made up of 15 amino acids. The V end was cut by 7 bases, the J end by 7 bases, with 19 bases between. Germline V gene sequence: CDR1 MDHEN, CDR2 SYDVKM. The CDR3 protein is CASIEGGAGIEKLFF. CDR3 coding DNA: TGTGCCAGCATCGAAGGGGGGGCAGGGATTGAAAAACTGTTTTTT.

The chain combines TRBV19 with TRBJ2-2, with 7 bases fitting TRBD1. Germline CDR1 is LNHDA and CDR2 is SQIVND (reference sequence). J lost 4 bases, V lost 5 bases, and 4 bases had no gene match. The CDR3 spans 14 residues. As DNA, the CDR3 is TGTGCCAGTAGTCCGACAGGGTTCACCGGGGAGCTGTTTTTT. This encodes CASSPTGFTGELFF. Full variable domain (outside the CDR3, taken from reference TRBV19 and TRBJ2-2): DGGITQSPKYLFRKEGQNVTLSCEQNLNHDAMYWYRQDPGQGLRLIYYSQIVNDFQKGDIAEGYSVSREKKESFPLTVTSAQKNPTAFYLCASSPTGFTGELFFGEGSRLTVL.

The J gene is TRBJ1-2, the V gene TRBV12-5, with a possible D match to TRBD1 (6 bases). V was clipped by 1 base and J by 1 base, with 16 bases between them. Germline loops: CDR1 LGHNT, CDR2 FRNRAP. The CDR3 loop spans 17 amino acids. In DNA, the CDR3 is TGTGCTAGTGGTTTGGGGGGACACCTGGCACATAACTATGGCTACACCTTC. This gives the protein CASGLGGHLAHNYGYTF.

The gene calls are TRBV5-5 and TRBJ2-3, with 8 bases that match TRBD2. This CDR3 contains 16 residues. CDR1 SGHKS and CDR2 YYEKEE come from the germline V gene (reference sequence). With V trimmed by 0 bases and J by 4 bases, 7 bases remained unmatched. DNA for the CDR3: TGTGCCAGCAGCTTGGCCGGGACTAGGGAGTCAGATACGCAGTATTTT. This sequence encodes CASSLAGTRESDTQYF.

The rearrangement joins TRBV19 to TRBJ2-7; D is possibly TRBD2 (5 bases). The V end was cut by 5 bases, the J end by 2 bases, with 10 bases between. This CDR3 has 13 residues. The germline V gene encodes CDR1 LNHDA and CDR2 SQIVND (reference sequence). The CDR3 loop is CASSSVGTYEQYF. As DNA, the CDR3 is TGTGCCAGTAGTTCGGTCGGGACCTACGAGCAGTACTTC.

The CDR3 coding sequence is TGTGCCAGCAGTGATCGTTTCGTACAAGAGACCCAGTACTTC. It encodes CASSDRFVQETQYF. The chain recombines TRBV25-1 with TRBJ2-5, with D hard to call. This CDR3 spans 14 amino acids. CDR1 is MGHDK, CDR2 SYGVNS, per germline. V gave up 3 bases and J gave up 2 bases, with 10 bases separating them.

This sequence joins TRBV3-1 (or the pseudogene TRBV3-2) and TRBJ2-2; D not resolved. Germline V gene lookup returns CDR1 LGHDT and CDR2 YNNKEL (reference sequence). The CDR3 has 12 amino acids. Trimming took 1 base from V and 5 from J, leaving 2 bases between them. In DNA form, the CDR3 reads TGTGCCAGCAGCCAAGGTACCGGGGAGCTGTTTTTT. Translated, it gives CASSQGTGELFF.

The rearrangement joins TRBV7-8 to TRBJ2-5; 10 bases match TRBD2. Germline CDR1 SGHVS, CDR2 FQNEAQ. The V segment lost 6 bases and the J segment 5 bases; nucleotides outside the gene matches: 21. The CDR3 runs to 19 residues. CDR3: CASSRITGTSVGGSETQYF. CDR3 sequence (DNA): TGTGCCAGCAGTCGAATAACCGGGACTAGCGTTGGTGGTTCGGAGACCCAGTACTTC. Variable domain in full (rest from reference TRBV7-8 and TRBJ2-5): GAGVSQSPRYKVAKRGQDVALRCDPISGHVSLFWYQQALGQGPEFLTYFQNEAQLDKSGLPSDRFFAERPEGSVSTLKIQRTQQEDSAVYLCASSRITGTSVGGSETQYFGPGTRLLVL.

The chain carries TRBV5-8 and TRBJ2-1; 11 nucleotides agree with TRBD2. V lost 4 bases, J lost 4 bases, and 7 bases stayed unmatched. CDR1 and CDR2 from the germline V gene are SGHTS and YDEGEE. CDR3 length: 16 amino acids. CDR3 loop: CASSTGLAGVYNEQFF. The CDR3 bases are TGTGCCAGCAGCACCGGACTAGCGGGCGTTTACAATGAGCAGTTCTTC.

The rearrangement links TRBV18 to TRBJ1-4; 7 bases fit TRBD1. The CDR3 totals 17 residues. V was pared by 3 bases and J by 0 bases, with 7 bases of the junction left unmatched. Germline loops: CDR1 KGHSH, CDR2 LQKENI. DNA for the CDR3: TGTGCCAGCTCACCCCGGGGACAGCCAGCAACTAATGAAAAACTGTTTTTT. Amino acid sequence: CASSPRGQPATNEKLFF. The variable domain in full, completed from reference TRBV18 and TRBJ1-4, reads NAGVMQNPRHLVRRRGQEARLRCSPMKGHSHVYWYRQLPEEGLKFMVYLQKENIIDESGMPKERFSAEFPKEGPSILRIQQVVRGDSAAYFCASSPRGQPATNEKLFFGSGTQLSVL.

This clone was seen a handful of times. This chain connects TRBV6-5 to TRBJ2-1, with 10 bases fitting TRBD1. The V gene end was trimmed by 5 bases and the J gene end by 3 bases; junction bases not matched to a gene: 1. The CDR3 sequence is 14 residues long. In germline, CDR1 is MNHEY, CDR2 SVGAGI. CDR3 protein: CASSRDRGYNEQFF. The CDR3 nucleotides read TGTGCCAGCAGTCGGGACAGGGGCTACAATGAGCAGTTCTTC.

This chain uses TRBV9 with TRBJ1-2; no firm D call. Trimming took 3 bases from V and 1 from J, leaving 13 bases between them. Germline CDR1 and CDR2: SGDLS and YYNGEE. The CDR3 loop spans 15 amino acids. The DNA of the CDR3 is TGTGCCAGCAGCGCAGCCGAGCAGATTAACTATGGCTACACCTTC. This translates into CASSAAEQINYGYTF.

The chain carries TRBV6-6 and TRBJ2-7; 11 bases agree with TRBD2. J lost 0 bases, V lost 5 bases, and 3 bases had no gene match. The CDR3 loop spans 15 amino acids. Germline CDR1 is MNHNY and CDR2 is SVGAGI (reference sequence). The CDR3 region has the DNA TGTGCCAGCAGTCCCGGGACTAGCGGCTCCTACGAGCAGTACTTC. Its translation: CASSPGTSGSYEQYF.

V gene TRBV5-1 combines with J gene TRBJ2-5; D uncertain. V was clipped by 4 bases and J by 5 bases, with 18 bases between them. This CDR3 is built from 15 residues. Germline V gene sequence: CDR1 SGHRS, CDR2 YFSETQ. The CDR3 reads CASSLSPITGETQYF. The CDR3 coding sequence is TGCGCCAGCAGCCTGTCCCCAATCACCGGGGAGACCCAGTACTTC. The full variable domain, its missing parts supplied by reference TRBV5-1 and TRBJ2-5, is KAGVTQTPRYLIKTRGQQVTLSCSPISGHRSVSWYQQTPGQGLQFLFEYFSETQRNKGNFPGRFSGRQFSNSRSEMNVSTLELGDSALYLCASSLSPITGETQYFGPGTRLLVL.

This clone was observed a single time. The CDR3 coding sequence is TGCGCCAGCAGCCAAGACCTACTCGTACGGCCCCAGCATTTT. As protein: CASSQDLLVRPQHF. The chain couples TRBV4-3 to TRBJ1-5; D is unresolved. CDR1 LGHNA and CDR2 YSLEER come from the germline V gene. V was shortened by 0 bases and J by 9 bases, with 12 bases between the two germline ends. The CDR3 has 14 amino acids.

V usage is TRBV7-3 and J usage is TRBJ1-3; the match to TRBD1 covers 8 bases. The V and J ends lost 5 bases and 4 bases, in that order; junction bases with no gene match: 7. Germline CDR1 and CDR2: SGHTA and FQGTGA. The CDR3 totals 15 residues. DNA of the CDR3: TGTGCCAGCAGCCCCGCCAGGGGGCCAGGAAACACCATATATTTT. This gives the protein CASSPARGPGNTIYF.

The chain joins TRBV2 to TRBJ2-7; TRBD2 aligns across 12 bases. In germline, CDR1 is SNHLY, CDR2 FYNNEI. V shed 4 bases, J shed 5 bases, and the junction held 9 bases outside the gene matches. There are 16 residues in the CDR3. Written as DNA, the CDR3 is TGTGCCAGCAGTGTGGTGACTAGCGGGGGATACGACGAGCAGTACTTC. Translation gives CASSVVTSGGYDEQYF.